This T cell receptor beta chain appears in the sequencing data of a study of OX40 agonist ivuxolimab in advanced cancers. Background on the study: Ivuxolimab, an agonistic anti-OX40 (CD134) antibody, was given to patients.

The V gene's germline CDR1 is GTSNPN and CDR2 SVGIG (reference sequence). CDR3 length: 15 residues. Trimming stripped 0 bases from V and 4 bases from J, with 15 bases between. Blood sampling was done at baseline, cycle 4 day 1, and cycle 7 day 1. Assay: immunoSEQ multiplex PCR; the TCRdb copy retains only in-frame clones and omits some. The sample has about 36,000 clones, roughly 69% seen once. The sequence was collected from an adult with an advanced solid tumor such as melanoma, head and neck, liver or kidney cancer. J is TRBJ1-1 and V is TRBV30; TRBD1 is a possible D gene (6 bases). The specimen was CD4+ or CD8+ T cells sorted from blood, collected in a trial of the OX40 agonist ivuxolimab. The CDR3 reads CAWSVRGAVSTEAFF. The CDR3 DNA sequence: TGTGCCTGGAGTGTAAGGGGGGCAGTGAGCACTGAAGCTTTCTTT.